This TCR beta chain was identified in a study of cytomegalovirus exposure and HLA in healthy donors. Both 60 Vbeta primers and 13 Jbeta primers went into the PCR. Data came from immunoSEQ multiplex PCR; TCRdb stores just in-frame clones and leaves some out. The sample lists some 150,000 clones, approximately 80% occurring once. Overall study findings and caveats: As a later analysis revealed, most CMV-associated TCR beta chains appeared HLA-restricted. Upon later analysis, TCR association rates were observed to vary by HLA locus, being highest for DRB1 and lowest for HLA-C.

This clone was observed once. Its antigen remains unidentified. Sequenced: PBMCs. This TCR derives from a man between 40 and 49 years old in good health and CMV-seronegative.

Here the CDR3 reads CASSLYGNEQFF. In DNA, the CDR3 is TGTGCCAGCAGCTTATACGGGAATGAGCAGTTCTTC. The V and J genes are TRBV7-9 and TRBJ2-1; unclear D gene. CDR1 is SEHNR, CDR2 FQNEAQ, per germline (reference sequence). Trimming removed 2 bases at V and 7 bases at J, with 6 bases between. This CDR3 region has 12 residues.